A single TCR beta chain is shown here with its context. The antigen remains undetermined. The data were taken from a study of blood T cells in healthy people across ages. Healthy Russian Caucasian donors spanned ages about 6 to 100 years. The study's findings and limits: Age brought a roughly linear fall in TCR beta diversity measured per million T cells. Naive T cell percentage strongly correlated with TCR beta diversity. The study found more naive CD4+ cells and higher diversity in long-lived than aged donors.

The CDR3 covers 17 residues. V dropped 0 bases and J dropped 4; count of bases not matched to a gene: 7. CDR1 is SGDLS, CDR2 YYNGEE, per germline. Next came a second PCR, run for roughly 6 to 11 cycles, which used a sample-barcoded 5' primer along with a J-beta primer mix. TCRdb re-called the 5' RACE reads through MiXCR, storing one row per CDR3 protein. Of hundreds of thousands of distinct CDR3 sequences listed, more than 55% are singletons. This receptor was taken from a man between 35 and 55 years old in good health. The chain links TRBV9 to TRBJ2-5; TRBD2 aligns across 12 bases. The specimen was blood. The CDR3 DNA follows: TGTGCCAGCAGCGTAGACCCTAGCGGGGGGGCTTTAGAGACCCAGTACTTC. Protein sequence: CASSVDPSGGALETQYF.